The 20 T cell receptor beta chains below come from one sample, sequenced in a study of blood T cell repertoires in COVID-19. Libraries were prepared by immunoSEQ multiplex PCR; TCRdb keeps only in-frame clonotypes and omits some of them. This table has 180,000 or so clones, approximately 91% appearing once. The sequenced sample consisted of peripheral blood. These receptors were collected from a young man with active or convalescent COVID-19.

This clone was detected only once. The chain links TRBV5-1 to TRBJ2-6; tentatively, D is TRBD2 (5 bases). In germline, CDR1 is SGHRS, CDR2 YFSETQ. This CDR3 has 16 residues. Trimming removed 2 bases at V and 0 bases at J, with 9 bases between. The CDR3 DNA is TGCGCCAGCAGCTTAGTGGGGAGCTCTGGGGCCAACGTCCTGACTTTC. Translated, it gives CASSLVGSSGANVLTF.

The chain couples TRBV7-8 to TRBJ2-3; TRBD1 agrees at 7 bases. The CDR3 is made up of 15 amino acids. Per germline, CDR1 SGHVS and CDR2 FQNEAQ. V shed 2 bases and J 3 bases; nucleotides not matched to a gene: 5. The CDR3 DNA sequence: TGTGCCAGCAGCTTATCCCGACAGGGAACAGATACGCAGTATTTT. Its protein is CASSLSRQGTDTQYF. Full variable domain (remainder filled in from reference TRBV7-8 and TRBJ2-3): GAGVSQSPRYKVAKRGQDVALRCDPISGHVSLFWYQQALGQGPEFLTYFQNEAQLDKSGLPSDRFFAERPEGSVSTLKIQRTQQEDSAVYLCASSLSRQGTDTQYFGPGTRLTVL.

The chain combines TRBV6-5 with TRBJ1-3; TRBD1 agrees at 7 bases. CDR3 size: 14 residues. V gave up 4 bases and J gave up 4 bases; unmatched junction bases: 4. Germline values: CDR1 MNHEY, CDR2 SVGAGI. The CDR3 sequence: CASSLQGPGNTIYF. The CDR3 DNA is TGTGCCAGCAGTTTACAGGGGCCCGGAAACACCATATATTTT.

The gene calls are TRBV19 and TRBJ1-6, with TRBD1 matching over 7 bases. The J segment lost 6 bases and the V segment lost 5 bases, leaving 7 bases of the junction unmatched. This CDR3 is 15 amino acids long. Germline loops: CDR1 LNHDA, CDR2 SQIVND (reference sequence). The chain's CDR3 is CASSSTGEPNSPLHF. CDR3 sequence (DNA): TGTGCCAGTAGTTCAACAGGGGAACCTAATTCACCCCTCCACTTT.

This clone is a singleton in its sample. The chain has TRBV6-1 and TRBJ2-7; no clear D. The ends were cut back, 2 bases at V and 0 bases at J, with 17 bases in the middle. Germline loops: CDR1 MNHNS, CDR2 SASEGT. This CDR3 spans 17 amino acids. The CDR3 DNA is TGTGCCAGCAGTGAATCCGCGGTCGCCAAAATCTCCTACGAGCAGTACTTC. Protein product: CASSESAVAKISYEQYF.

The chain uses TRBV7-9 and TRBJ1-5; possibly TRBD1 for D (5 bases). The CDR3 is 12 amino acids. V was shortened by 8 bases and J by 4 bases, with 9 bases between the two germline ends. Germline loops: CDR1 SEHNR, CDR2 FQNEAQ (reference sequence). CDR3 residues: CASGEGNQPQHF. For the CDR3, the DNA is TGTGCCAGCGGGGAGGGGAATCAGCCCCAGCATTTT.

This clone was observed once. The V call is TRBV6-4, the J call TRBJ2-1, with 16 nucleotides matching TRBD2. The CDR3 is made up of 16 amino acids. The germline V gene has CDR1 MRHNA and CDR2 SNTAGT. V dropped 0 bases and J dropped 8; count of bases not matched to a gene: 1. The CDR3 region is CASSDSGTSGGDEQFF. CDR3 in DNA: TGTGCCAGCAGTGACTCGGGGACTAGCGGGGGGGATGAGCAGTTCTTC.

V gene TRBV28 combines with J gene TRBJ1-3; 7 bases map to TRBD1. The CDR3 sequence is 17 residues long. Germline trimming cut 5 bases from V and 2 bases from J; bases unmatched to any gene: 12. The germline V gene encodes CDR1 MDHEN and CDR2 SYDVKM. The CDR3 protein is CASSPTPYRGAGNTIYF. The CDR3 DNA is TGTGCCAGCAGTCCGACCCCCTACAGGGGAGCTGGAAACACCATATATTTT.

The chain has TRBV11-1 and TRBJ2-1; 8 bases are shared with TRBD2. There are 14 residues in the CDR3. Trimming at V came to 5 bases and at J to 9 bases, leaving 9 bases not matched to a gene. Germline V lookup: CDR1 SGHAT, CDR2 FQDESV (reference sequence). CDR3 amino acids: CASSPGGVPSEQFF. CDR3 DNA sequence: TGTGCCAGCAGCCCCGGGGGGGTTCCCAGTGAGCAGTTCTTC.

This clone was observed a handful of times. The gene calls are TRBV7-3 and TRBJ2-1, with D possibly being TRBD2 (5 bases). The germline V gene has CDR1 SGHTA and CDR2 FQGTGA. This CDR3 spans 15 amino acids. The V end lost 1 base, the J end lost 5 bases, and 12 bases lay between the germline ends. CDR3 region: CASSLISSPNNEQFF. The CDR3 nucleotides are TGTGCCAGCAGCTTAATCTCTAGCCCGAACAATGAGCAGTTCTTC.

The chain employs TRBV11-2 and TRBJ2-2; 9 positions match TRBD2. There are 16 residues in the CDR3. Germline V gives CDR1 SGHAT, CDR2 FQNNGV. Unmatched junction bases numbered 11, after V lost 5 bases and J lost 7 bases. The CDR3 DNA is TGTGCCAGCAGCCTACTTTCTAGCGGGGTACGCGGGGAGCTGTTTTTT. Its translation: CASSLLSSGVRGELFF.

The DNA of the CDR3 is TGTGCCAGCAGCCCTACTAGCGGGAGGGCCGGTGAGACCCAGTACTTC. Translation gives CASSPTSGRAGETQYF. The chain has TRBV7-3 and TRBJ2-5; TRBD2 aligns across 13 bases. CDR1 SGHTA and CDR2 FQGTGA come from the germline V gene. The CDR3 has 16 residues. The ends lost 5 bases at V and 5 bases at J; junction bases unmatched: 8.

The V gene is TRBV2, the J gene TRBJ2-7; 14 bases match TRBD2. The trim removed 3 bases at V and 0 bases at J, leaving 7 bases unmatched. This CDR3 is 18 amino acids long. Germline CDR1 is SNHLY and CDR2 is FYNNEI. CDR3 sequence: CASSDLGLAGASSYEQYF. CDR3 nucleotide sequence: TGTGCCAGCAGTGACCTGGGACTAGCGGGAGCCAGCTCCTACGAGCAGTACTTC. Drawing the rest from reference TRBV2 and TRBJ2-7, the complete variable domain is EPEVTQTPSHQVTQMGQEVILRCVPISNHLYFYWYRQILGQKVEFLVSFYNNEISEKSEIFDDQFSVERPDGSNFTLKIRSTKLEDSAMYFCASSDLGLAGASSYEQYFGPGTRLTVT.

The chain has TRBV11-2 and TRBJ1-1; D is ambiguous. The CDR3 is 15 amino acids. Trimming took 5 bases from V and 0 from J, leaving 13 bases between them. Germline CDR1 and CDR2: SGHAT and FQNNGV. The CDR3 DNA follows: TGTGCCAGCAGCCCCAGCGGAGGGCTGAACACTGAAGCTTTCTTT. Protein product: CASSPSGGLNTEAFF.

This chain uses TRBV7-6 with TRBJ2-5; tentative D call: TRBD2 (7 bases). There are 15 residues in the CDR3. Germline V gene data show CDR1 as SGHVS and CDR2 as FNYEAQ. V shed 7 bases and J shed 5 bases, with 20 bases lying between them. The CDR3 loop reads CASMPGGAYRETQYF. CDR3 bases: TGTGCCAGCATGCCGGGGGGCGCTTATCGGGAGACCCAGTACTTC.

The chain is built from TRBV28 and TRBJ2-7; 8 bases align to TRBD1. The CDR3 totals 13 residues. V lost 1 base to trimming and J lost 6 bases; unmatched junction nucleotides: 2. Per the germline V gene, CDR1 is MDHEN and CDR2 is SYDVKM. DNA of the CDR3: TGTGCCAGCAGTTTATCTGACAGGGGCGAGCAGTACTTC. This codes for CASSLSDRGEQYF.

The V call is TRBV5-4, the J call TRBJ2-2; TRBD1 agrees at 7 bases. Germline lookup yields CDR1 SGHNT and CDR2 YYREEE (reference sequence). The CDR3 runs to 15 residues. Germline trimming cut 4 bases from V and 6 bases from J; bases unmatched to any gene: 9. The CDR3 DNA sequence: TGTGCCAGCAGCCCCCCCGGGACAGAGTCCGGGGAGCTGTTTTTT. Amino acid sequence: CASSPPGTESGELFF.

The rearrangement links TRBV5-1 to TRBJ2-2; a weak D match, TRBD1 (6 bases). This CDR3 has 15 residues. Germline CDR1 SGHRS, CDR2 YFSETQ. Trimming took 6 bases from V and 1 from J, leaving 13 bases between them. The CDR3 region is CASTAGAENTGELFF. The CDR3 DNA is TGCGCCAGCACGGCAGGGGCCGAGAACACCGGGGAGCTGTTTTTT.

The CDR3 loop reads CASSKNSGGDTDTQYF. CDR3 coding DNA: TGTGCCAGCAGCAAGAATAGCGGGGGGGATACAGATACGCAGTATTTT. The chain uses TRBV7-6 and TRBJ2-3, with 11 bases lining up with TRBD2. There are 16 residues in the CDR3. The germline gives CDR1 SGHVS, CDR2 FNYEAQ. V lost 5 bases, J lost 3 bases, and 7 bases stayed unmatched.

The chain joins TRBV12-3 or TRBV12-4 to TRBJ2-5, with D possibly matching TRBD2 (5 bases). The CDR3 is 12 amino acids. The V end lost 7 bases, the J end lost 3 bases, and 9 bases lay between the germline ends. The CDR3 DNA reads TGTGCCAGCACTAGGACTGAAGAGACCCAGTACTTC. Translation gives CASTRTEETQYF.